This TCR beta chain was identified in a study of blood T cell repertoires in COVID-19. Deletions cut 1 base from V and 8 bases from J, with 11 bases between. CDR1 and CDR2 (germline): LNHDA, SQIVND (reference sequence). The CDR3 spans 13 residues. The repertoire was sequenced with immunoSEQ multiplex PCR; TCRdb's copy has only in-frame clones and lacks some. The sample lists about 180,000 clones; 89% were seen once. The chain carries TRBV19 and TRBJ1-2, with D unclear. The receptor was isolated from a woman aged 40 to 50 with acute COVID-19. Sequences were obtained from PBMCs or T cells enriched from blood (not recorded which). The CDR3 loop reads CASSIGWGDGYTF. The CDR3 DNA sequence: TGTGCCAGTAGTATAGGCTGGGGAGACGGCTACACCTTC.